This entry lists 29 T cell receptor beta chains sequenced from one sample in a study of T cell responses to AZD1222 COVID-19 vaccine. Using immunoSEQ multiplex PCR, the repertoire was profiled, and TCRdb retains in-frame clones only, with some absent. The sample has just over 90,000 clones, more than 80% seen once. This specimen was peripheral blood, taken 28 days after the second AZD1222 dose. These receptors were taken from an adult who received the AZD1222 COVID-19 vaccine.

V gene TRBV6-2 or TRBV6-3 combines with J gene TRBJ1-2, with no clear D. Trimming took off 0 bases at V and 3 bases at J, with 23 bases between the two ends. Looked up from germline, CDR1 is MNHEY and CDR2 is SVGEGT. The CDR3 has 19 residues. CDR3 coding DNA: TGTGCCAGCAGTTACTCTAAAGGAGTCTATGGCTTCGCCTACTATGGCTACACCTTC. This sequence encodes CASSYSKGVYGFAYYGYTF.

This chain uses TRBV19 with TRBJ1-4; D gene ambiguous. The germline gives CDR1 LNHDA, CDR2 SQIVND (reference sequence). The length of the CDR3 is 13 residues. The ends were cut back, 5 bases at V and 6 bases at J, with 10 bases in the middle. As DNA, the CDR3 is TGTGCCAGTAGTCTGAGTCAGGATGAAAAACTGTTTTTT. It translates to CASSLSQDEKLFF.

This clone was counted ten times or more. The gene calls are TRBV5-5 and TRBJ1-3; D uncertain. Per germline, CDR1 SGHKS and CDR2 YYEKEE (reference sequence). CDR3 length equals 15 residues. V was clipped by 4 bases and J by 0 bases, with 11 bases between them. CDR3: CASSVDGYSGNTIYF. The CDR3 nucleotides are TGTGCCAGCAGCGTGGACGGCTACTCTGGAAACACCATATATTTT.

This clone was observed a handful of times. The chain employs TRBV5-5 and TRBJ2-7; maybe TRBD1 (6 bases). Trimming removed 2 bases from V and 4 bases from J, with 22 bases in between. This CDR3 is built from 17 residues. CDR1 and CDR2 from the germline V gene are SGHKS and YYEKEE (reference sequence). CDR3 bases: TGTGCCAGCAGCTTATCAGGAAACAGAGGACAGTTATACGAGCAGTACTTC. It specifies CASSLSGNRGQLYEQYF.

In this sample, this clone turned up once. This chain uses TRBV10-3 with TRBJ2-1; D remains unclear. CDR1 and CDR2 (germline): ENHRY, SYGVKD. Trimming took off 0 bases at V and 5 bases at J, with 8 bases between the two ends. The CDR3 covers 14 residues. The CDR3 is CAISESMGNNEQFF. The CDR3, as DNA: TGTGCCATCAGTGAGTCGATGGGTAACAATGAGCAGTTCTTC.

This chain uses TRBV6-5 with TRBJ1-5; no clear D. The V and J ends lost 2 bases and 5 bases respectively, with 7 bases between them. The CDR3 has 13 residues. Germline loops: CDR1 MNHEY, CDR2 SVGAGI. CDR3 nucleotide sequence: TGTGCCAGCAGTTACGGAGAAGATCAGCCCCAGCATTTT. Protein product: CASSYGEDQPQHF.

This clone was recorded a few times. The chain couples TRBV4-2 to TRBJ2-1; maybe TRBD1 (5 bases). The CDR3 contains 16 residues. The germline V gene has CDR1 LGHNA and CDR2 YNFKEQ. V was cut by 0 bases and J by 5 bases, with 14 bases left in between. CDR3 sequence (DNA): TGTGCCAGCAGCCAAGATGGGGCCTCGGGCCACAATGAGCAGTTCTTC. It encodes CASSQDGASGHNEQFF.

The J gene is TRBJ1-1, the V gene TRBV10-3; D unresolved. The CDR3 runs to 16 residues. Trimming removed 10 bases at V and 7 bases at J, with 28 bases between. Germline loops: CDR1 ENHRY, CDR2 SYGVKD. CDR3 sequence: CATAGEGTGATGEAFF. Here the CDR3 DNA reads TGTGCCACCGCCGGCGAGGGAACGGGTGCGACGGGTGAAGCTTTCTTT.

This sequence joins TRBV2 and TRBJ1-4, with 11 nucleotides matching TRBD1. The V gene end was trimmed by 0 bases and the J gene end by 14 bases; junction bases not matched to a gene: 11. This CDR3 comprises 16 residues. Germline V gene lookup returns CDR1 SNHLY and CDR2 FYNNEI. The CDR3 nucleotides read TGTGCCAGCAGTGAAGCGGGAACCGGGACAGGGGGTAATCTGTTTTTT. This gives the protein CASSEAGTGTGGNLFF.

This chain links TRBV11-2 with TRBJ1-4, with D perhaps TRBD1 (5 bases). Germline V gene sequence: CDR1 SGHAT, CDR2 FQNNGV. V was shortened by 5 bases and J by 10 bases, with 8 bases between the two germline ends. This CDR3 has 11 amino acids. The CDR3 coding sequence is TGTGCCAGCAGCCCTGGGGGAAAACTGTTTTTT. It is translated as CASSPGGKLFF.

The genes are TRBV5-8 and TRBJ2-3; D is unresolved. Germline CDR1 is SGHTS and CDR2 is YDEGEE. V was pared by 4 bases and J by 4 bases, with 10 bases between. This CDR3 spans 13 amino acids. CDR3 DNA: TGTGCCAGCAGCCGCCTAAGTCCAGATACGCAGTATTTT. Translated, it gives CASSRLSPDTQYF. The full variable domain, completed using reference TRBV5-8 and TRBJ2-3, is EAGVTQSPTHLIKTRGQQATLRCSPISGHTSVYWYQQALGLGLQFLLWYDEGEERNRGNFPPRFSGRQFPNYSSELNVNALELEDSALYLCASSRLSPDTQYFGPGTRLTVL.

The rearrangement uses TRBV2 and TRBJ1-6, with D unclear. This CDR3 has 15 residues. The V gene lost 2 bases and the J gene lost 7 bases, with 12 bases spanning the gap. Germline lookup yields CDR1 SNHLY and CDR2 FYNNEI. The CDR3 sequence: CASSEYSGSNSPLHF. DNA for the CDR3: TGTGCCAGCAGTGAATATAGTGGGTCAAATTCACCCCTCCACTTT.

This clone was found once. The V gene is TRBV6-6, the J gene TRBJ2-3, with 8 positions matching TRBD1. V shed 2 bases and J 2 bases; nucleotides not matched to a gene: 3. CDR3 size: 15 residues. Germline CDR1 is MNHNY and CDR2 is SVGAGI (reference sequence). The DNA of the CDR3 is TGTGCCAGCAGTTACGGGACAGGCGACACAGATACGCAGTATTTT. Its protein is CASSYGTGDTDTQYF.

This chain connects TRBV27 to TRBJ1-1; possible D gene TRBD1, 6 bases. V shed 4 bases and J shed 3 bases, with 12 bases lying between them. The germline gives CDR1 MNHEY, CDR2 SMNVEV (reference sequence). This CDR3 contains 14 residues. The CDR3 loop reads CASSWNRVDTEAFF. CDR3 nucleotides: TGTGCCAGCAGTTGGAACAGGGTAGACACTGAAGCTTTCTTT.

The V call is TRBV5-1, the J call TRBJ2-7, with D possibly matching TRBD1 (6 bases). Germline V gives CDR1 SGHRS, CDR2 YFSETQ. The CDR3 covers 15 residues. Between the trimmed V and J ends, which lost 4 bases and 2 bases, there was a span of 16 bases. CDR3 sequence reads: CASSPTLRDTYEQYF. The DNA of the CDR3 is TGCGCCAGCAGCCCGACACTCAGGGACACCTACGAGCAGTACTTC.

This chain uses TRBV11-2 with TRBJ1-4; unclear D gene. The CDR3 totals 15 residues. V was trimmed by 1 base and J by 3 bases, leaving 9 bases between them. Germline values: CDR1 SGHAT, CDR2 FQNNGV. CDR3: CASSLGWVANEKLFF. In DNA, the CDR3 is TGTGCCAGCAGCTTAGGCTGGGTAGCTAATGAAAAACTGTTTTTT.

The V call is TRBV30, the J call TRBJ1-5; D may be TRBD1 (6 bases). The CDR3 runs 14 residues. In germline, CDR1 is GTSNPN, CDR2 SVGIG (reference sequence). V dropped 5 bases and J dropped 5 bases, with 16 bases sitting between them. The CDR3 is CAWSLQGRDQPQHF. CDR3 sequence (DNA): TGTGCCTGGTCGCTTCAGGGGAGGGATCAGCCCCAGCATTTT.

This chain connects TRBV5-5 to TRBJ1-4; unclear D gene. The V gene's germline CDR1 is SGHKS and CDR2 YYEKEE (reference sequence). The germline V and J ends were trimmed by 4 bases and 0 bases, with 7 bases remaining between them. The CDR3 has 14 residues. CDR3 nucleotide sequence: TGTGCCAGCAGCGCCGTATCAACTAATGAAAAACTGTTTTTT. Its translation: CASSAVSTNEKLFF. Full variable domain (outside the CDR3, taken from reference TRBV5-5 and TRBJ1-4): DAGVTQSPTHLIKTRGQQVTLRCSPISGHKSVSWYQQVLGQGPQFIFQYYEKEERGRGNFPDRFSARQFPNYSSELNVNALLLGDSALYLCASSAVSTNEKLFFGSGTQLSVL.

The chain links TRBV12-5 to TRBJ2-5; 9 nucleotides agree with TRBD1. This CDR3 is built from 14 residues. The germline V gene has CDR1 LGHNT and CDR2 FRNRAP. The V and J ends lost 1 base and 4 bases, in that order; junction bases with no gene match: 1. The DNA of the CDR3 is TGTGCTAGTGGTTTGGAGACAGGGGGAGAGACCCAGTACTTC. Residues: CASGLETGGETQYF.

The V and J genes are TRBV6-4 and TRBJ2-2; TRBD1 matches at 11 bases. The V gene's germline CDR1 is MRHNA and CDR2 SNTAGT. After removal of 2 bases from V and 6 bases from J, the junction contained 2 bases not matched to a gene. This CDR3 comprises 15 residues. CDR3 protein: CASSDRTGGSGELFF. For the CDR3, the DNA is TGTGCCAGCAGTGACCGGACAGGGGGCTCCGGGGAGCTGTTTTTT.

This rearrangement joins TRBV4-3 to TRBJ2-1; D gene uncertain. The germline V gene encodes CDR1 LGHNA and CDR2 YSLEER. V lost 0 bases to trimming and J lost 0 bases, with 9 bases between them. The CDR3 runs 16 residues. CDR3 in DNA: TGCGCCAGCAGCCAAGAAAGCCCTGGCTCCTACAATGAGCAGTTCTTC. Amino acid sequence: CASSQESPGSYNEQFF.

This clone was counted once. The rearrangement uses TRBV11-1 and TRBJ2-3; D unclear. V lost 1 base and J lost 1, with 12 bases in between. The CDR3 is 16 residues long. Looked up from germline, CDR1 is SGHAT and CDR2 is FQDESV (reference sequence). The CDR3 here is CASSLDSSRGTDTQYF. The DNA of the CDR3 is TGTGCCAGCAGCTTAGATTCTAGTCGTGGCACAGATACGCAGTATTTT. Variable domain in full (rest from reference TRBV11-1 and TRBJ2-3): EAEVAQSPRYKITEKSQAVAFWCDPISGHATLYWYRQILGQGPELLVQFQDESVVDDSQLPKDRFSAERLKGVDSTLKIQPAELGDSAMYLCASSLDSSRGTDTQYFGPGTRLTVL.

The DNA of the CDR3 is TGTGCCAGTAGTATAGGGGGAAGCCAAGAGACCCAGTACTTC. It yields the protein CASSIGGSQETQYF. The chain employs TRBV19 and TRBJ2-5; D is unclear. This CDR3 is 14 amino acids long. The germline CDR1 and CDR2 sequences are LNHDA and SQIVND (reference sequence). V gave up 1 base and J gave up 1 base, with 7 bases separating them.

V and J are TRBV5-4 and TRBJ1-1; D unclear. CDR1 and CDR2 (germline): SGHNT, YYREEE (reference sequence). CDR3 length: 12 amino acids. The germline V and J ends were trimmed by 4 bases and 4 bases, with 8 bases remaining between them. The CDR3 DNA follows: TGTGCCAGCAGCAGCGCCCGCACTGAAGCTTTCTTT. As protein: CASSSARTEAFF.

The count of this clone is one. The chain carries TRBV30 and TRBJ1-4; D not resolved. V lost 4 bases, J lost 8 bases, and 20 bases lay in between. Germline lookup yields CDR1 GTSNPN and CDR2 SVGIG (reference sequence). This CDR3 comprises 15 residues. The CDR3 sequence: CAWKTRPGTNEKLFF. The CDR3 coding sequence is TGTGCCTGGAAGACCAGGCCCGGAACGAACGAAAAACTGTTTTTT. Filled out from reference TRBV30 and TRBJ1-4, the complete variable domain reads SQTIHQWPATLVQPVGSPLSLECTVEGTSNPNLYWYRQAAGRGLQLLFYSVGIGQISSEVPQNLSASRPQDRQFILSSKKLLLSDSGFYLCAWKTRPGTNEKLFFGSGTQLSVL.

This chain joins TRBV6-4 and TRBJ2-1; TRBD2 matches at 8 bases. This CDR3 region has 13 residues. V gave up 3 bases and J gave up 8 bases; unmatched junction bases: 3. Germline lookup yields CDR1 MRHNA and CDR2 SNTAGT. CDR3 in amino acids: CASSEIAGHEQFF. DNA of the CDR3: TGTGCCAGCAGTGAGATAGCGGGACATGAGCAGTTCTTC.

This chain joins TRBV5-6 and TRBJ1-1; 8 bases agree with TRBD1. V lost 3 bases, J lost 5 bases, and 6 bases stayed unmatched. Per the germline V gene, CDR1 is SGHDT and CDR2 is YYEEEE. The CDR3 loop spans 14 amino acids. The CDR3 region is CASSSDRARTEAFF. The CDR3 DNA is TGTGCCAGCAGCTCGGACAGGGCGCGAACTGAAGCTTTCTTT.

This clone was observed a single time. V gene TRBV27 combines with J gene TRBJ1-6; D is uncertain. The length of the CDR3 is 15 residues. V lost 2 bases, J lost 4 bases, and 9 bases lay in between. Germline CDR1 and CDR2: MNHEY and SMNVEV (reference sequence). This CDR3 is CASSLRPAYNSPLHF. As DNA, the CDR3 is TGTGCCAGCAGTTTAAGGCCAGCGTATAATTCACCCCTCCACTTT.

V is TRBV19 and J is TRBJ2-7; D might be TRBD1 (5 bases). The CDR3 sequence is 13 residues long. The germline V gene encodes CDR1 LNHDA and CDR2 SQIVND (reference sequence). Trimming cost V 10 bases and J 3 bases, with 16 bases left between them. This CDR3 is CATSGPQVYEQYF. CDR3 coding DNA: TGTGCCACCTCAGGGCCGCAGGTCTACGAGCAGTACTTC.